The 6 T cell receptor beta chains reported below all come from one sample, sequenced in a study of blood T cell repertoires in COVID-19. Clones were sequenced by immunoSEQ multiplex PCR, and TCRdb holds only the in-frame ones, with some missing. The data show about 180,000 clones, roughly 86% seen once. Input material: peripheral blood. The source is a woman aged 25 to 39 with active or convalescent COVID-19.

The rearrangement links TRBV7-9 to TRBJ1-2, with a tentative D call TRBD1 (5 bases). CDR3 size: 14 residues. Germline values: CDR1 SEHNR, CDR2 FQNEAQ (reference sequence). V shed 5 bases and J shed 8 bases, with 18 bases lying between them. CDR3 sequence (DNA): TGTGCCAGCAGCGTCAGGACAATTTCGCGCGGCTACACCTTC. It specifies CASSVRTISRGYTF. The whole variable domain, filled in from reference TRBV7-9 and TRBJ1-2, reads DTGVSQNPRHKITKRGQNVTFRCDPISEHNRLYWYRQTLGQGPEFLTYFQNEAQLEKSRLLSDRFSAERPKGSFSTLEIQRTEQGDSAMYLCASSVRTISRGYTFGSGTRLTVV.

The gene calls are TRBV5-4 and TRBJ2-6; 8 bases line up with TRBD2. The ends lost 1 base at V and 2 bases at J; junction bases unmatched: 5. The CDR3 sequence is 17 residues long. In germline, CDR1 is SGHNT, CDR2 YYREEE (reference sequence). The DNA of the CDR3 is TGTGCCAGCAGCTTGCTTCTAGCGGGCGCTGGGGCCAACGTCCTGACTTTC. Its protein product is CASSLLLAGAGANVLTF.

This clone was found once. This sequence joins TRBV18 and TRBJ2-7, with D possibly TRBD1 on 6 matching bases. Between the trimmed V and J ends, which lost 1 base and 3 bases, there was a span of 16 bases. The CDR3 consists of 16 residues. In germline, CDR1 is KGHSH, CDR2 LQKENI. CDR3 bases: TGTGCCAGCTCACCACTTACTACAGGGTTCAGCTACGAGCAGTACTTC. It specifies CASSPLTTGFSYEQYF.

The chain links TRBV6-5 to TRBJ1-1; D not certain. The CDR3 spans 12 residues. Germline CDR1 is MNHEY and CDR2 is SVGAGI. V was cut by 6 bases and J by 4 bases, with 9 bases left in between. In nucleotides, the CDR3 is TGTGCCAGCAGACGGGTGGGCACTGAAGCTTTCTTT. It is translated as CASRRVGTEAFF.

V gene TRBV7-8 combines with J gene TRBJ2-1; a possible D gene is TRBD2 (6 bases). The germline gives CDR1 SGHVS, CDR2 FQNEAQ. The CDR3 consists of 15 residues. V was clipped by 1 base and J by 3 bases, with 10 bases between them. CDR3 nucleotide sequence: TGTGCCAGCAGCTTAGGTGGGGGGAGCTACAATGAGCAGTTCTTC. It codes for CASSLGGGSYNEQFF.

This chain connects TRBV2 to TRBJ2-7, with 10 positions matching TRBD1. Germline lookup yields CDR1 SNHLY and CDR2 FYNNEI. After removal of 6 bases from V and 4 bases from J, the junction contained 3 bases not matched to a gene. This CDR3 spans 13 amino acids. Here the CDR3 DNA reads TGTGCCAGCAGAACGGGACAGGGGTACGAGCAGTACTTC. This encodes CASRTGQGYEQYF.